Each of the 16 T cell receptor beta chains below was sequenced from the same sample in a study of PD-1 blockade in classical Hodgkin lymphoma. The time point is: cycle 4 day 1 (C4D1), after less than 7 weeks of nivolumab. Brentuximab vedotin exposure varied among the patients, all of whom had relapsed after autologous stem cell transplantation. TCRdb's copy holds only in-frame clones and misses some; the assay was immunoSEQ multiplex PCR. The sample lists 40,000 to 55,000 clones; just under 80% were seen once. Sequencing was performed on peripheral blood mononuclear cells (PBMCs), taken before the fourth cycle of nivolumab. The receptors were gathered from a human donor with classical Hodgkin lymphoma.

This clone was recorded only once. The gene calls are TRBV5-1 and TRBJ1-4, with 8 bases fitting TRBD1. The CDR3 is made up of 15 amino acids. The germline CDR1 and CDR2 sequences are SGHRS and YFSETQ. Germline trimming cut 4 bases from V and 3 bases from J; bases unmatched to any gene: 5. The CDR3 nucleotides read TGCGCCAGCAGCCCCGGACAGGGCCCTAATGAAAAACTGTTTTTT. It translates to CASSPGQGPNEKLFF.

The rearrangement uses TRBV7-9 and TRBJ2-7; D not resolved. The V end was cut by 7 bases, the J end by 3 bases, with 7 bases between. The CDR3 length is 11 residues. Germline CDR1 reads SEHNR; CDR2 reads FQNEAQ (reference sequence). The CDR3 here is CASTRIYEQYF. The CDR3 nucleotides are TGTGCCAGCACCAGAATCTACGAGCAGTACTTC.

The V call is TRBV10-3, the J call TRBJ2-2, with a possible D match to TRBD1 (5 bases). Between the trimmed V and J ends, which lost 2 bases and 6 bases, there was a span of 22 bases. The CDR3 is 18 residues long. CDR1 is ENHRY, CDR2 SYGVKD, per germline. CDR3 in DNA: TGTGCCATCAGTGAGCAAGTGGGGCGCCGCACTTTTTCCGGGGAGCTGTTTTTT. Its translation is CAISEQVGRRTFSGELFF.

The chain links TRBV6-6 to TRBJ1-2, with D uncertain. This CDR3 comprises 13 residues. Germline V gene data show CDR1 as MNHNY and CDR2 as SVGAGI (reference sequence). V shed 6 bases and J shed 0 bases, with 8 bases lying between them. CDR3 protein: CASSPTPNYGYTF. The CDR3 region has the DNA TGTGCCAGCAGCCCAACACCTAACTATGGCTACACCTTC.

This chain uses TRBV5-6 with TRBJ2-6; D ambiguous. Germline assignment: CDR1 SGHDT and CDR2 YYEEEE. The CDR3 runs 16 residues. V was cut by 5 bases and J by 1 base, with 13 bases left in between. The CDR3 spells CASSLYRGSGANVLTF. For the CDR3, the DNA is TGTGCCAGCAGTTTATACAGAGGTTCTGGGGCCAACGTCCTGACTTTC.

The chain joins TRBV7-9 to TRBJ2-7, with a tentative D call TRBD1 (5 bases). The ends were cut back, 5 bases at V and 1 base at J, with 15 bases in the middle. The CDR3 totals 15 residues. Per the germline V gene, CDR1 is SEHNR and CDR2 is FQNEAQ (reference sequence). The CDR3 coding sequence is TGTGCCAGCAGCCCTCCATGGGGCTCGTCCTACGAGCAGTACTTC. It encodes CASSPPWGSSYEQYF.

In this sample, this clone turned up a few times. V gene TRBV2 combines with J gene TRBJ1-2; D ambiguous. The CDR3 is 13 amino acids. The V end lost 3 bases, the J end lost 4 bases, and 9 bases lay between the germline ends. The germline gives CDR1 SNHLY, CDR2 FYNNEI. The CDR3 nucleotides read TGTGCCAGCAGTGAGCTGGCCATCTATGGCTACACCTTC. Amino acid sequence: CASSELAIYGYTF. Together with reference TRBV2 and TRBJ1-2, the CDR3 gives the full variable domain: EPEVTQTPSHQVTQMGQEVILRCVPISNHLYFYWYRQILGQKVEFLVSFYNNEISEKSEIFDDQFSVERPDGSNFTLKIRSTKLEDSAMYFCASSELAIYGYTFGSGTRLTVV.

The chain links TRBV5-6 to TRBJ1-5; no reliable D call. Trimming took off 1 base at V and 4 bases at J, with 18 bases between the two ends. Looked up from germline, CDR1 is SGHDT and CDR2 is YYEEEE. CDR3 size: 17 residues. This CDR3 reads CASSLQIRGGKNQPQHF. CDR3 nucleotide sequence: TGTGCCAGCAGCTTGCAAATTCGGGGTGGGAAAAATCAGCCCCAGCATTTT.

This clone was picked up a small number of times. This sequence joins TRBV7-2 and TRBJ2-5; D perhaps matches TRBD2 (5 bases). Trimming took off 1 base at V and 2 bases at J, with 8 bases between the two ends. The CDR3 length is 14 residues. Germline CDR1 reads SGHTA; CDR2 reads FQGNSA. The CDR3 loop is CASSLDSGQETQYF. For the CDR3, the DNA is TGTGCCAGCAGCTTAGACAGCGGACAAGAGACCCAGTACTTC. The complete variable domain, with remaining parts taken from reference TRBV7-2 and TRBJ2-5, reads GAGVSQSPSNKVTEKGKDVELRCDPISGHTALYWYRQSLGQGLEFLIYFQGNSAPDKSGLPSDRFSAERTGGSVSTLTIQRTQQEDSAVYLCASSLDSGQETQYFGPGTRLLVL.

The table lists this clone with a few counts. CDR3 loop: CASSLDSDSSDTQYF. DNA for the CDR3: TGTGCCAGCAGCCTTGACTCCGACAGTTCAGATACGCAGTATTTT. This rearrangement joins TRBV6-6 to TRBJ2-3, with a possible D match to TRBD1 (5 bases). CDR1 and CDR2 (germline): MNHNY, SVGAGI (reference sequence). The CDR3 extends over 15 amino acids. V was pared by 6 bases and J by 4 bases, with 17 bases between.

CDR3 amino acids: CATRGQGLGNTIYF. The CDR3 coding sequence is TGTGCCACCCGAGGACAGGGTCTCGGAAACACCATATATTTT. The chain links TRBV15 to TRBJ1-3; 8 bases agree with TRBD1. The V gene's germline CDR1 is LNHNV and CDR2 YYDKDF (reference sequence). CDR3 length equals 14 residues. V lost 8 bases to trimming and J lost 4 bases; unmatched junction nucleotides: 7.

This rearrangement joins TRBV5-4 to TRBJ2-7; D is uncertain. Per germline, CDR1 SGHNT and CDR2 YYREEE (reference sequence). The CDR3 is made up of 15 amino acids. Trimming removed 5 bases from V and 2 bases from J, with 17 bases in between. For the CDR3, the DNA is TGTGCCAGCAGACTCGACGGCAGACCTCCCTACGAGCAGTACTTC. Translation: CASRLDGRPPYEQYF.

The chain carries TRBV11-2 and TRBJ2-7; 8 bases fit TRBD1. This CDR3 has 15 amino acids. Germline V gene data show CDR1 as SGHAT and CDR2 as FQNNGV. V shed 1 base, J shed 5 bases, and the junction held 7 bases outside the gene matches. The CDR3, as DNA: TGTGCCAGCAGCTTAGGAACAGGGGGAATCCACGAGCAGTACTTC. Residues: CASSLGTGGIHEQYF.

This chain links TRBV7-2 with TRBJ1-3, with D uncertain. The CDR3 consists of 15 residues. Germline V lookup: CDR1 SGHTA, CDR2 FQGNSA. The V and J ends lost 3 bases and 0 bases respectively, with 9 bases between them. The CDR3 nucleotides read TGTGCCAGCAGCTTTACTGGGAGCTCTGGAAACACCATATATTTT. It translates to CASSFTGSSGNTIYF.

The chain combines TRBV7-3 with TRBJ2-1; TRBD2 aligns across 12 bases. CDR3 size: 17 residues. The V gene's germline CDR1 is SGHTA and CDR2 FQGTGA. J gave up 10 bases and V 2 bases, and 12 bases lay outside the gene matches. CDR3 in DNA: TGTGCCAGCAGCTTAGTAACTAGCGGGGGGCACAGCGCAGAGCAGTTCTTC. Encoded protein: CASSLVTSGGHSAEQFF.

The rearrangement links TRBV7-2 to TRBJ1-2; D not certain. The germline CDR1 and CDR2 sequences are SGHTA and FQGNSA. The CDR3 loop spans 13 amino acids. Trimming shortened V by 4 bases and J by 4 bases, and 10 bases separated the two germline ends. For the CDR3, the DNA is TGTGCCAGCAGCTCCTGGGCGCGCTATGGCTACACCTTC. Translation: CASSSWARYGYTF.